These 20 T cell receptor beta chains were all obtained from the same sample, sequenced in a study of sequential checkpoint blockade in melanoma. Treatment noted: randomized to nivolumab then ipilimumab (arm A) or the reverse (arm B). Using immunoSEQ multiplex PCR, the repertoire was profiled, and TCRdb retains in-frame clones only, with some absent. This sample has around 500 clones, with 10% to 12% found just once. Sequences were derived from tumor tissue (inferred from file names), sampled from a patient given nivolumab and ipilimumab in sequence. Receptors were obtained from a human donor with melanoma.

J is TRBJ2-1 and V is TRBV12-2. TRBV12-2 is marked as a pseudogene. The CDR3 is made up of 14 amino acids. The CDR3 spells CASQRLGGRNEQFF. For the CDR3, the DNA is TGTGCCAGTCAACGTCTGGGGGGCCGCAATGAGCAGTTCTTC.

Relative to its sample, this clone is medium-sized. The chain joins TRBV6-8 to TRBJ1-6; D is unresolved. The CDR3 runs to 16 residues. The V gene's germline CDR1 is MNHGY and CDR2 SAAAGT. Trimming stripped 5 bases from V and 0 bases from J, with 11 bases between. CDR3 in amino acids: CASSSLPNSYNSPLHF. The DNA for the CDR3 is TGTGCCAGCAGTAGTCTACCCAACTCCTATAATTCACCCCTCCACTTT.

J is TRBJ2-1 and V is TRBV29-1; 8 nucleotides match TRBD2. The CDR3 is 14 residues long. Trimming removed 4 bases from V and 0 bases from J; junction bases left unmatched: 2. Germline V gene data show CDR1 as SQVTM and CDR2 as ANQGSEA. CDR3 in amino acids: CSVVGGDSYNEQFF. The CDR3 DNA is TGCAGCGTTGTCGGGGGGGACTCCTACAATGAGCAGTTCTTC.

This clone was counted only a few times. The chain carries TRBV12-5 and TRBJ2-3; 8 positions match TRBD2. CDR3 length equals 13 residues. Germline V gives CDR1 LGHNT, CDR2 FRNRAP. The CDR3 nucleotides are TGTGCCACCCGGAATAGCGGGGAGGATACGCAGTATTTT. Its translation: CATRNSGEDTQYF.

The chain employs TRBV19 and TRBJ1-4; D gene ambiguous. In germline, CDR1 is LNHDA, CDR2 SQIVND (reference sequence). The V and J ends lost 5 bases and 0 bases respectively, with 10 bases between them. The CDR3 has 15 amino acids. DNA of the CDR3: TGTGCCAGTAGTTCGCGGAGTACAACTAATGAAAAACTGTTTTTT. Protein product: CASSSRSTTNEKLFF.

V gene TRBV6-8 combines with J gene TRBJ1-5; 9 bases are shared with TRBD1. This CDR3 contains 14 residues. Germline CDR1 and CDR2: MNHGY and SAAAGT. The junction had 6 bases not matched to a gene; V was cut back by 5 bases and J by 7 bases. In nucleotides, the CDR3 is TGTGCCAGCAGTCCGGGGACAGGGAGGCAGCCCCAGCATTTT. It encodes CASSPGTGRQPQHF.

At least ten counts were recorded for this clone. This chain uses TRBV11-3 with TRBJ2-5; 7 bases agree with TRBD1. This CDR3 region has 17 residues. The V segment lost 2 bases and the J segment 3 bases; nucleotides outside the gene matches: 12. CDR1 and CDR2 (germline): SGHNT, YENEEA. CDR3 residues: CASSLIWDRSFKETQYF. CDR3 in DNA: TGTGCCAGCAGCTTAATTTGGGACAGAAGTTTCAAAGAGACCCAGTACTTC.

The V call is TRBV6-8, the J call TRBJ1-5; 8 bases align to TRBD1. Germline V CDR1 and CDR2: MNHGY, SAAAGT. CDR3 length: 15 amino acids. J was trimmed by 5 bases and V by 3 bases; bases with no gene match: 6. Written as DNA, the CDR3 is TGTGCCAGCAGTTATGGACAGGGTGTCCATCAGCCCCAGCATTTT. Its translation is CASSYGQGVHQPQHF.

By share, this clone counts as large. This chain uses TRBV28 with TRBJ1-5, with D possibly matching TRBD1 (5 bases). The CDR3 has 14 residues. The germline V gene encodes CDR1 MDHEN and CDR2 SYDVKM. Trimming left V 7 bases short and J 7 bases short, with 17 bases between. CDR3 sequence (DNA): TGTGCCAGCAAAAAGGGGCTGGCGAGGCAGCCCCAGCATTTT. Its protein product is CASKKGLARQPQHF.

The V and J genes are TRBV19 and TRBJ1-1, with D maybe TRBD1 (5 bases). Per the germline V gene, CDR1 is LNHDA and CDR2 is SQIVND (reference sequence). V was trimmed by 3 bases and J by 4 bases, leaving 15 bases between them. This CDR3 contains 15 residues. For the CDR3, the DNA is TGTGCCAGTAGTATGGGCCCTCCAGGGACCACTGAAGCTTTCTTT. Translation gives CASSMGPPGTTEAFF.

J is TRBJ2-3 and V is TRBV9; 16 bases fit TRBD2. V lost 7 bases to trimming and J lost 3 bases; unmatched junction nucleotides: 11. The CDR3 covers 18 residues. Germline V lookup: CDR1 SGDLS, CDR2 YYNGEE. This CDR3 reads CASDPGTSGGAGTDTQYF. In nucleotides, the CDR3 is TGTGCCAGCGACCCCGGGACTAGCGGGGGGGCCGGGACAGATACGCAGTATTTT.

By sample share, this clone is hyperexpanded (1% or more). The CDR3 DNA is TGTGCCAGCAGGGGAAGCAATCAGCCCCAGCATTTT. Translating it yields CASRGSNQPQHF. The V and J genes are TRBV19 and TRBJ1-5; TRBD1 is a possible D gene (6 bases). V was clipped by 9 bases and J by 1 base, with 7 bases between them. CDR1 is LNHDA, CDR2 SQIVND, per germline (reference sequence). The CDR3 runs to 12 residues. Filled out from reference TRBV19 and TRBJ1-5, the complete variable domain reads DGGITQSPKYLFRKEGQNVTLSCEQNLNHDAMYWYRQDPGQGLRLIYYSQIVNDFQKGDIAEGYSVSREKKESFPLTVTSAQKNPTAFYLCASRGSNQPQHFGDGTRLSIL.

In this sample, this clone is medium-sized. In DNA, the CDR3 is TGTGCCAGCAGCCCAGCCGGGACAGGGGGCTGGGATTCACCCCTCCACTTT. Translating gives CASSPAGTGGWDSPLHF. The chain employs TRBV11-3 and TRBJ1-6; 12 bases agree with TRBD1. This CDR3 contains 17 residues. V shed 5 bases, J shed 8 bases, and the junction held 10 bases outside the gene matches. In germline, CDR1 is SGHNT, CDR2 YENEEA.

This clone was found a few times. V usage is TRBV11-3 and J usage is TRBJ2-3; D is perhaps TRBD2 (5 bases). Germline V lookup: CDR1 SGHNT, CDR2 YENEEA. V was pared by 1 base and J by 4 bases, with 18 bases between. This CDR3 spans 17 amino acids. The CDR3 protein is CASSLGESLVYSDTQYF. In DNA form, the CDR3 reads TGTGCCAGCAGCTTAGGGGAGTCCCTAGTTTATTCAGATACGCAGTATTTT.

The gene calls are TRBV25-1 and TRBJ2-7; no clear D gene. This CDR3 is 14 amino acids long. The germline CDR1 and CDR2 sequences are MGHDK and SYGVNS. V was shortened by 6 bases and J by 0 bases, with 12 bases between the two germline ends. CDR3: CASRSKASSYEQYF. CDR3 nucleotides: TGTGCCAGCAGGTCTAAAGCGAGCTCCTACGAGCAGTACTTC.

The chain recombines TRBV11-3 with TRBJ2-5; weak D call: TRBD2 (5 bases). Germline CDR1 SGHNT, CDR2 YENEEA. V was trimmed by 5 bases and J by 4 bases, leaving 17 bases between them. This CDR3 spans 15 amino acids. CDR3 protein: CASSRVGYSGETQYF. In nucleotides, the CDR3 is TGTGCCAGCAGCCGGGTCGGGTACAGCGGAGAGACCCAGTACTTC.

The chain is built from TRBV29-1 and TRBJ2-1; D perhaps matches TRBD2 (6 bases). V was cut by 4 bases and J by 0 bases, with 7 bases left in between. The CDR3 is made up of 13 amino acids. Germline V CDR1 and CDR2: SQVTM, ANQGSEA. The CDR3 protein is CSVVGSSYNEQFF. DNA for the CDR3: TGCAGCGTTGTCGGGAGCTCCTACAATGAGCAGTTCTTC.

This clone was seen more than once but under ten times. The gene calls are TRBV28 and TRBJ1-6; 7 bases are a match to TRBD1. This CDR3 contains 14 residues. Looked up from germline, CDR1 is MDHEN and CDR2 is SYDVKM. Trimming at V came to 6 bases and at J to 9 bases, leaving 8 bases not matched to a gene. Here the CDR3 reads CASRRQGLGSPLHF. CDR3 in DNA: TGTGCCAGCAGGAGACAGGGATTAGGTTCACCCCTCCACTTT.

V is TRBV19 and J is TRBJ2-2; 9 bases agree with TRBD1. The CDR3 sequence is 14 residues long. CDR1 LNHDA and CDR2 SQIVND come from the germline V gene (reference sequence). Germline trimming cut 6 bases from V and 7 bases from J; bases unmatched to any gene: 6. The DNA for the CDR3 is TGTGCCAGTAGATCCGGACAGGGGATCGGGGAGCTGTTTTTT. Translating it yields CASRSGQGIGELFF.

The genes are TRBV6-8 and TRBJ2-1, with 12 bases aligning to TRBD2. The CDR3 contains 17 residues. Trimming removed 3 bases from V and 5 bases from J; junction bases left unmatched: 8. The germline V gene encodes CDR1 MNHGY and CDR2 SAAAGT. The CDR3 coding sequence is TGTGCCAGCAGTTATTCTGGGCTAGCGGGGGGGAACAATGAGCAGTTCTTC. Its translation is CASSYSGLAGGNNEQFF.